This is a list of T cell receptor beta chains from one sample in a study of shared clonotypes between healthy human individuals. Sequencing used immunoSEQ multiplex PCR; TCRdb keeps in-frame clones, though not all of them. The sample lists over a million clones, approximately 80% occurring once. The specimen sequenced was memory CD4+ T cells from PBMCs. These receptors originate from a man aged 18 to 30 in good health. Some clones in this sample may be carry-over from other donors' samples. Both conserved end residues are part of each CDR3. The D gene is left open where the match is weak. Not all rows give a size; the values are once, few, many and, for expanded clones, a class.

v_call	clone_size	cdr3_length	j_call	d_call	cdr3_nt	cdr3_aa
TRBV2	few	13	TRBJ2-5	.	TGTGCCAGCAGTCAGGACAGACAAGAGACCCAGTACTTC	CASSQDRQETQYF
TRBV30	.	15	TRBJ2-1	.	TGTGCCTGGAGTGACGGCTCGTCGATATACAATGAGCAGTTCTTC	CAWSDGSSIYNEQFF
TRBV11-2	.	15	TRBJ2-5	TRBD1	TGTGCCAGCAGCTTAGTGTGGGACAGGGAAGAGACCCAGTACTTC	CASSLVWDREETQYF
TRBV5-1	.	13	TRBJ2-7	.	TGCGCCAGCAGCTTGGAGTTCGGCGACGAGCAGTACTTC	CASSLEFGDEQYF
TRBV28	.	16	TRBJ2-7	TRBD2	TGTGCCAGCAGTCTAAGACTAGCGGAAACCGTCTACGAGCAGTACTTC	CASSLRLAETVYEQYF
TRBV27	.	16	TRBJ2-1	.	TGTGCCAGCAGTTTATACCCCCACCCCCGTGTCAATGAGCAGTTCTTC	CASSLYPHPRVNEQFF
TRBV7-9	.	15	TRBJ2-7	.	TGTGCCAGCAGCTTATCGAGGGGCCAAACCTACGAGCAGTACTTC	CASSLSRGQTYEQYF
TRBV9	.	12	TRBJ2-1	.	TGTGCCAGCGGTCGTCTAGCTGATGAGCAGTTCTTC	CASGRLADEQFF
TRBV5-1	.	12	TRBJ2-3	.	TGCGCCAGCAGCTTGACGTCAGATACGCAGTATTTT	CASSLTSDTQYF
TRBV29-1	.	12	TRBJ2-1	.	TGCAGCGTTGAGGAGGGAGAAAGTGAGCAGTTCTTC	CSVEEGESEQFF
TRBV6-5	.	13	TRBJ1-1	.	TGTGCCAGCAGCGAACGAGAGGGGGATGAAGCTTTCTTT	CASSEREGDEAFF
TRBV18	.	14	TRBJ1-2	.	TGTGCCAGCTCACCACAGGCAGGAATTGCTGGCTACACCTTC	CASSPQAGIAGYTF
TRBV7-2	.	13	TRBJ1-1	.	TGTGCCAGCAGCTCCCTTTGGGAGACTGAAGCTTTCTTT	CASSSLWETEAFF
TRBV6-6	.	13	TRBJ1-2	.	TGTGCCAGCAGTTATCGGGCGGATTATGGCTACACCTTC	CASSYRADYGYTF
TRBV28	.	11	TRBJ1-1	.	TGTGCCAGCAGTTTGGGGGCTGAAGCTTTCTTT	CASSLGAEAFF
TRBV7-9	few	16	TRBJ2-5	TRBD2	TGTGCCAGCAGTGCCAGACTAGCGGGAGGGGCTATCGTCCAGTACTTC	CASSARLAGGAIVQYF
TRBV19	.	12	TRBJ1-2	.	TGTGCCAGTAGTGCCACAGGGCATGGCTACACCTTC	CASSATGHGYTF
TRBV18	.	13	TRBJ1-1	.	TGTGCCAGCTCACCACCAGGTTCTTATGAAGCTTTCTTT	CASSPPGSYEAFF
TRBV5-1	many	15	TRBJ2-7	.	TGCGCCAGCAGCTTGGCCGCAGGGGAAATCTACGAGCAGTACTTC	CASSLAAGEIYEQYF
TRBV4-1	.	18	TRBJ1-4	.	TGCGCCAGCAGCCAAGGGACCCAGGGAGGTGGCCTTAATGAAAAACTGTTTTTT	CASSQGTQGGGLNEKLFF
TRBV19	.	15	TRBJ2-7	TRBD2	TGTGCCAGTAGTATCCCGGGACTAGCGGGAAACGAGCAGTACTTC	CASSIPGLAGNEQYF
TRBV28	.	15	TRBJ2-3	TRBD2	TGTGCCAGCAGTTTCGCTAGCGGCAGCACAGATACGCAGTATTTT	CASSFASGSTDTQYF
TRBV4-2	.	16	TRBJ1-4	.	TGTGCCAGCAGCCAAGATGAGGCAGGAGCTAATGAAAAACTGTTTTTT	CASSQDEAGANEKLFF
TRBV9	.	13	TRBJ2-5	.	TGTGCCAGCAGCGCCACCGGGAGAGAGACCCAGTACTTC	CASSATGRETQYF
TRBV6-1	.	12	TRBJ1-5	.	TGTGCCAGCAGTGGGAGCTATCAGCCCCAGCATTTT	CASSGSYQPQHF
TRBV4-2	.	14	TRBJ2-7	.	TGTGCCAGCAGCCAAGTTAGGACCCCCAACGAGCAGTACTTC	CASSQVRTPNEQYF
TRBV28	few	15	TRBJ2-7	TRBD2	TGTGCCAGCACGCCTCTAGCGGGAGGAACCTACGAGCAGTACTTC	CASTPLAGGTYEQYF
TRBV28	.	13	TRBJ2-2	TRBD2	TGTGCCAGCTGCGGGAGGAACACCGGGGAGCTGTTTTTT	CASCGRNTGELFF
TRBV10-3	.	14	TRBJ1-1	.	TGTGCCATCAGGGGAGGGGGATCGAACACTGAAGCTTTCTTT	CAIRGGGSNTEAFF
TRBV4-3	few	15	TRBJ2-3	.	TGCGCCAGCAGCCAAGTACACAGGAACACAGATACGCAGTATTTT	CASSQVHRNTDTQYF
TRBV7-9	.	15	TRBJ2-2	.	TGTGCCAGCAGCTTAAGAACAGTAGTTACCGGGGAGCTGTTTTTT	CASSLRTVVTGELFF
TRBV7-9	.	15	TRBJ2-3	.	TGTGCCAGCAGCCTGGGGCTCCAGGGGTCAGATACGCAGTATTTT	CASSLGLQGSDTQYF
TRBV28	.	13	TRBJ1-1	.	TGTGCCAGCACGGAGGGGCTGAACACTGAAGCTTTCTTT	CASTEGLNTEAFF
TRBV14	few	15	TRBJ1-3	TRBD1	TGTGCCAGCAGCCAGATGACAGGGGCTGGAAACACCATATATTTT	CASSQMTGAGNTIYF
TRBV11-2	.	15	TRBJ2-3	.	TGTGCCAGCAGCTTAATATTATCAGGAGACCATACGCAGTATTTT	CASSLILSGDHTQYF